The 12 T cell receptor beta chains below come from one sample, sequenced in a study of molecular identifiers for immune sequencing clone quantification. TCRdb called the PCR reads again in MiXCR, with one record for every CDR3 protein. Of under 800,000 distinct CDR3 sequences listed, about 25% are singletons. The specimen was naive CD8+ T cells from blood, with Jurkat cell RNA spiked in. As for subset: FACS-sorted CD8+CD4-CCR7+CD45RA+ naive T cells. These receptors all come from a human donor in good health. Some libraries in this study had Jurkat cell RNA spiked in.

The V call is TRBV27, the J call TRBJ1-1; TRBD1 might be the D (5 bases). The CDR3 consists of 12 residues. V lost 5 bases and J 10 bases, leaving 14 bases between the germline ends. Germline values: CDR1 MNHEY, CDR2 SMNVEV (reference sequence). CDR3 residues: CASSHGTDAAFF. Here the CDR3 DNA reads TGTGCCAGCAGTCACGGGACTGATGCAGCTTTCTTT.

This chain links TRBV27 with TRBJ2-2, with 7 bases fitting TRBD2. Germline values: CDR1 MNHEY, CDR2 SMNVEV (reference sequence). V was pared by 4 bases and J by 4 bases, with 3 bases of the junction left unmatched. This CDR3 region has 14 residues. This chain's CDR3 is CASSWAGVTGELFF. CDR3 bases: TGTGCCAGCAGTTGGGCGGGAGTCACCGGGGAGCTGTTTTTT.

On this clonotype: A read error may account for a junction end that differs from germline. The genes are TRBV2 and TRBJ2-7; D possibly matches TRBD1 or TRBD2 (5 bases each). The CDR3 length is 15 residues. CDR1 and CDR2 (germline): SNHLY, FYNNEI. CDR3 coding DNA: TGTACCAGCAGTGAACTGGGACCCGAAACCTACGAGCAGTACTTT. Amino acids: CTSSELGPETYEQYF.

This clonotype has more than one count but fewer than ten. The chain uses TRBV5-6 and TRBJ1-1; TRBD1 matches at 8 bases. J lost 6 bases, V lost 1 base, and 5 bases had no gene match. The CDR3 extends over 14 amino acids. From germline, CDR1 is SGHDT and CDR2 YYEEEE. CDR3 sequence reads: CASSLLAGGSEAFF. The CDR3 coding sequence is TGTGCCAGCAGCTTGCTGGCAGGGGGCTCTGAAGCTTTCTTT.

This clonotype was observed many times. This chain connects TRBV9 to TRBJ2-5; 15 bases line up with TRBD2. The CDR3 loop spans 16 amino acids. V shed 4 bases, J shed 8 bases, and the junction held 9 bases outside the gene matches. Germline CDR1 is SGDLS and CDR2 is YYNGEE. The CDR3 reads CASSQEAGLAGGTQYF. CDR3 DNA sequence: TGTGCCAGCAGCCAGGAAGCGGGACTAGCGGGAGGTACCCAGTACTTC.

In its sample, this clonotype was seen a few times. The chain links TRBV28 to TRBJ2-2, with 7 bases matching TRBD1. The CDR3 has 18 amino acids. Germline V gives CDR1 MDHEN, CDR2 SYDVKM. V trimming: 6 bases; J trimming: 0 bases; junction bases outside the gene matches: 13. The CDR3 here is CASRRRQGSLANTGELFF. In DNA, the CDR3 is TGTGCCAGCAGGAGAAGACAGGGAAGCCTTGCGAACACCGGGGAGCTGTTTTTT.

This clonotype was counted many times. J is TRBJ2-5 and V is TRBV2, with D perhaps matching TRBD2 (5 bases). This CDR3 contains 14 residues. The germline gives CDR1 SNHLY, CDR2 FYNNEI. V lost 7 bases and J 1 base, leaving 13 bases between the germline ends. This CDR3 reads CASIGSVPQETQYF. The CDR3 bases are TGTGCCAGCATTGGTAGCGTTCCCCAAGAGACCCAGTACTTC.

This clonotype was counted at least ten times. V and J are TRBV27 and TRBJ1-1; D gene unclear. The length of the CDR3 is 13 residues. Germline CDR1 and CDR2: MNHEY and SMNVEV (reference sequence). Trimming pared 3 bases from V and 1 base from J, leaving 6 bases between. CDR3 nucleotides: TGTGCCAGCAGTTTGTCCGAGAACACTGAAGCTTTCTTT. Protein product: CASSLSENTEAFF.

Regarding this clonotype: The junction departs from the called germline gene at one end, perhaps through a read error. The chain links TRBV27 to TRBJ2-5; D is uncertain. CDR3 length equals 13 residues. CDR1 MNHEY and CDR2 SMNVEV come from the germline V gene (reference sequence). The CDR3 bases are TGTGCCAACAGTATGTCCTCTTGGGAGACCCAGTACTTC. This sequence encodes CANSMSSWETQYF.

This clonotype appeared a few times. V gene TRBV19 combines with J gene TRBJ2-2; possibly TRBD1 for D (7 bases). The germline gives CDR1 LNHDA, CDR2 SQIVND (reference sequence). The length of the CDR3 is 13 residues. Trimming cost V 11 bases and J 7 bases, with 17 bases left between them. DNA for the CDR3: TGTGCCGGGCGGCAGGGGGGTTTCGGGGAGCTGTTTTTT. Its protein is CAGRQGGFGELFF.

This clonotype was recorded once. Possible read error: a much larger clone is one base away. CDR3 DNA sequence: TGCGCCGGCAGCCACTCAAGCGGGGGGGCGTACGAGCAGTACTTC. Amino acids: CAGSHSSGGAYEQYF. This rearrangement joins TRBV4-1 to TRBJ2-7; 10 nucleotides agree with TRBD2. CDR3 length: 15 amino acids. Looked up from germline, CDR1 is MGHRA and CDR2 is YSYEKL.

The chain employs TRBV28 and TRBJ2-7, with D uncertain. This CDR3 contains 11 residues. The V end was cut by 10 bases, the J end by 5 bases, with 12 bases between. CDR1 and CDR2 (germline): MDHEN, SYDVKM. The CDR3 here is CATSSVNEQYF. CDR3 in DNA: TGTGCCACTTCCTCCGTCAACGAGCAGTACTTC.